This T cell receptor (beta chain) emerged from a study of CD8 T cells in ankylosing spondylitis. Whole-study findings and limits: A motif in TCR beta, a set of under ten highly homologous variants, appeared characteristic of ankylosing spondylitis blood.

TCRdb called the 5' RACE reads again in MiXCR, with one record for every CDR3 protein. The table has fewer than 500,000 distinct CDR3 sequences, 20% to 25% seen once. In its sample, this clonotype was seen a few times. As yet, its antigen is unknown. The CDR3 contains 14 residues. Germline V gives CDR1 SGHRS, CDR2 YFSETQ. V was clipped by 4 bases and J by 5 bases; unmatched bases: 8. The rearrangement links TRBV5-1 to TRBJ2-5, with 7 bases matching TRBD1. Material for sequencing was blood, either unsorted or a sorted T cell fraction (not recorded which). The sequence came from a male donor with ankylosing spondylitis. CDR3 bases: TGCGCCAGCAGCCCGGTGACAGGGAAGGAGACCCAGTACTTC. It yields the protein CASSPVTGKETQYF.